These 26 T cell receptor beta chains share one sample of origin, sequenced in a study of blood T cell repertoires in COVID-19 (dated by TCRdb to 2020 to 2022). The library was produced with the immunoSEQ multiplex PCR assay. TCRdb obtained this table from immuneACCESS and retained in-frame rearrangements with V and J assigned. These tables miss some clones; where compared with another copy, unresolved V genes account for less than half of the shortfall, and the remainder is unexplained. The sample contains tens of thousands of clones, over 75% of them found a single time. Over 9% of the sample lies in the top ten. The specimen was peripheral blood. The receptors originated from a human donor in a cohort sampled during active COVID-19.

The chain is built from TRBV4-1 and TRBJ1-1; D not certain. Germline CDR1 reads MGHRA; CDR2 reads YSYEKL. The CDR3 covers 14 residues. Deletions cut 2 bases from V and 1 base from J, with 8 bases between. The CDR3 here is CASSQLGANTEAFF. The CDR3 DNA follows: TGCGCCAGCAGCCAATTGGGAGCGAACACTGAAGCTTTCTTT.

This chain links TRBV12-3 or TRBV12-4 with TRBJ1-3; D not certain. The germline V and J ends were trimmed by 5 bases and 0 bases, with 5 bases remaining between them. The CDR3 contains 13 residues. Written as DNA, the CDR3 is TGTGCCAGCAGTCTTATCTCTGGAAACACCATATATTTT. Protein sequence: CASSLISGNTIYF.

The rearrangement uses TRBV5-3 and TRBJ2-7; possible D gene TRBD1, 5 bases. TRBV5-3 qualifies as an ORF whose function is uncertain. This CDR3 has 11 amino acids. The ends were cut back, 10 bases at V and 2 bases at J, with 10 bases in the middle. This CDR3 reads CAGTGAYEQYF. The CDR3 DNA sequence: TGTGCCGGAACAGGCGCCTACGAGCAGTACTTC.

The chain employs TRBV12-3 or TRBV12-4 and TRBJ2-7; 10 bases map to TRBD1. The CDR3 runs to 13 residues. The V gene end was trimmed by 6 bases and the J gene end by 4 bases; junction bases not matched to a gene: 3. The CDR3 coding sequence is TGTGCCAGCAGAAGACAGGGGGCGTACGAGCAGTACTTC. It codes for CASRRQGAYEQYF.

The chain carries TRBV4-3 and TRBJ2-7; a weak D match, TRBD1 (6 bases). From germline, CDR1 is LGHNA and CDR2 YSLEER. The CDR3 spans 17 residues. V lost 1 base to trimming and J lost 3 bases, with 19 bases between them. The CDR3 bases are TGCGCCAGCAGCCAAGGCTGGTTATCCGGACAGTTCTACGAGCAGTACTTC. Translated: CASSQGWLSGQFYEQYF.

The rearrangement joins TRBV6-2 or TRBV6-3 to TRBJ2-3; no definite D call. Trimming stripped 6 bases from V and 2 bases from J, with 12 bases between. Looked up from germline, CDR1 is MNHEY and CDR2 is SVGEGT. The CDR3 totals 14 residues. The CDR3 DNA is TGTGCCAGCAGCCCAACCCAGTCCACAGATACGCAGTATTTT. This translates into CASSPTQSTDTQYF.

The chain uses TRBV4-3 and TRBJ1-4, with D unclear. This CDR3 spans 14 amino acids. The germline gives CDR1 LGHNA, CDR2 YSLEER. Trimming left V 1 base short and J 3 bases short, with 6 bases between. CDR3 amino acids: CASSQAGSNEKLFF. DNA for the CDR3: TGCGCCAGCAGCCAAGCCGGGTCTAATGAAAAACTGTTTTTT.

This chain joins TRBV27 and TRBJ2-3, with D unclear. The CDR3 covers 13 residues. The V gene's germline CDR1 is MNHEY and CDR2 SMNVEV (reference sequence). Trimming left V 4 bases short and J 6 bases short, with 11 bases between. The chain's CDR3 is CASSSAPRDTQYF. The CDR3 DNA reads as TGTGCCAGCAGTTCAGCCCCCAGGGATACGCAGTATTTT.

The rearrangement uses TRBV5-5 and TRBJ1-1; the D gene is possibly TRBD1 (5 bases). This CDR3 has 15 residues. Germline V gene lookup returns CDR1 SGHKS and CDR2 YYEKEE (reference sequence). The V and J ends lost 0 bases and 1 base respectively, with 10 bases between them. CDR3 in amino acids: CASSLVPGKNTEAFF. The CDR3 DNA follows: TGTGCCAGCAGCTTGGTGCCAGGGAAGAACACTGAAGCTTTCTTT.

This sequence joins TRBV3-1 (or the pseudogene TRBV3-2) and TRBJ2-3; 7 nucleotides match TRBD2. This CDR3 is 19 amino acids long. The J segment lost 4 bases and the V segment lost 1 base, leaving 17 bases of the junction unmatched. Germline V CDR1 and CDR2: LGHDT, YNNKEL (reference sequence). The CDR3 region is CASSQAFGRDPITADTQYF. The CDR3, as DNA: TGTGCCAGCAGCCAAGCGTTTGGGAGGGACCCCATTACCGCAGATACGCAGTATTTT.

The rearrangement uses TRBV28 and TRBJ2-1, with D maybe TRBD2 (7 bases). The germline V gene encodes CDR1 MDHEN and CDR2 SYDVKM. V lost 4 bases and J lost 7, with 14 bases in between. The CDR3 extends over 14 amino acids. CDR3 bases: TGTGCCAGCAGTTGGGGGGGGGCGTGGAATGAGCAGTTCTTC. It translates to CASSWGGAWNEQFF. Full variable domain (missing parts from reference TRBV28 and TRBJ2-1): DVKVTQSSRYLVKRTGEKVFLECVQDMDHENMFWYRQDPGLGLRLIYFSYDVKMKEKGDIPEGYSVSREKKERFSLILESASTNQTSMYLCASSWGGAWNEQFFGPGTRLTVL.

The chain combines TRBV9 with TRBJ1-2, with 8 bases aligning to TRBD1. The CDR3 is 15 amino acids. Trimming took 5 bases from V and 0 from J; bases not matched to a gene: 6. CDR1 is SGDLS, CDR2 YYNGEE, per germline. CDR3 DNA: TGTGCCAGCAGGAAAGGGACAGGCTCTAACTATGGCTACACCTTC. This translates into CASRKGTGSNYGYTF.

The V call is TRBV19, the J call TRBJ1-1; 8 bases map to TRBD1. The CDR3 runs 13 residues. Germline trimming cut 6 bases from V and 6 bases from J; bases unmatched to any gene: 6. Germline lookup yields CDR1 LNHDA and CDR2 SQIVND (reference sequence). The CDR3 DNA is TGTGCCAGTAGCCACGGGGACAGGTCTGAAGCTTTCTTT. Protein sequence: CASSHGDRSEAFF. The full variable domain, completed using reference TRBV19 and TRBJ1-1, is DGGITQSPKYLFRKEGQNVTLSCEQNLNHDAMYWYRQDPGQGLRLIYYSQIVNDFQKGDIAEGYSVSREKKESFPLTVTSAQKNPTAFYLCASSHGDRSEAFFGQGTRLTVV.

This chain links TRBV19 with TRBJ2-4; 10 nucleotides agree with TRBD1. Germline loops: CDR1 LNHDA, CDR2 SQIVND (reference sequence). The CDR3 is made up of 15 amino acids. J lost 3 bases, V lost 3 bases, and 2 bases had no gene match. The CDR3 coding sequence is TGTGCCAGTAGTATCGGGACAGGGGACAAAAACATTCAGTACTTC. Its protein is CASSIGTGDKNIQYF.

This clone was seen just once. The chain is built from TRBV30 and TRBJ2-7; 7 bases map to TRBD2. CDR1 is GTSNPN and CDR2 is SVGIG in the germline V gene (reference sequence). J lost 6 bases, V lost 2 bases, and 13 bases had no gene match. The CDR3 is made up of 15 amino acids. The CDR3 protein is CAWSPRGRDLGEQYF. The CDR3 coding sequence is TGTGCCTGGAGTCCTCGAGGGAGGGATCTCGGCGAGCAGTACTTC.

The gene calls are TRBV7-2 and TRBJ2-1; 11 bases are shared with TRBD2. CDR1 SGHTA and CDR2 FQGNSA come from the germline V gene. J lost 8 bases, V lost 3 bases, and 6 bases had no gene match. This CDR3 has 15 residues. For the CDR3, the DNA is TGTGCCAGCAGCTTCTTTAGCGGGAGGGGCGATGAGCAGTTCTTC. This encodes CASSFFSGRGDEQFF.

This chain links TRBV15 with TRBJ1-1, with a possible D match to TRBD1 (6 bases). The germline V gene encodes CDR1 LNHNV and CDR2 YYDKDF (reference sequence). Trimming left V 1 base short and J 4 bases short, with 16 bases between. The CDR3 loop spans 16 amino acids. CDR3 residues: CATSRVVGAGATEAFF. The CDR3 nucleotides read TGTGCCACCAGCAGAGTGGTCGGGGCGGGGGCCACTGAAGCTTTCTTT.

V gene TRBV5-1 combines with J gene TRBJ2-7; 12 positions match TRBD2. With 4 bases clipped from V and 6 bases from J, the junction kept 8 bases outside the gene matches. Per germline, CDR1 SGHRS and CDR2 YFSETQ. The CDR3 length is 15 residues. DNA of the CDR3: TGCGCCAGCAGCGCCCGGACTAGCGGGACTAGCGAGCAGTACTTC. This encodes CASSARTSGTSEQYF.

This chain links TRBV12-3 or TRBV12-4 with TRBJ2-3; D gene unclear. Trimming stripped 3 bases from V and 13 bases from J, with 17 bases between. The CDR3 is made up of 13 amino acids. The CDR3 DNA follows: TGTGCCAGCAGTTTTGAAACGGGTTTTCGGGAGTATTTT. Protein: CASSFETGFREYF.

This clone rates as medium-sized. The chain joins TRBV11-1 to TRBJ2-7; maybe TRBD2 (6 bases). V was cut by 0 bases and J by 3 bases, with 9 bases left in between. The CDR3 consists of 14 residues. The germline V gene encodes CDR1 SGHAT and CDR2 FQDESV (reference sequence). The DNA of the CDR3 is TGTGCCAGCAGCTTAGCGCAGGGAGGCTACGAGCAGTACTTC. Translating it yields CASSLAQGGYEQYF.

The chain couples TRBV9 to TRBJ2-2; D is unresolved. Germline values: CDR1 SGDLS, CDR2 YYNGEE. This CDR3 is built from 15 residues. The V gene lost 1 base and the J gene lost 2 bases, with 9 bases spanning the gap. The CDR3 sequence is CASSVRGSNTGELFF. The DNA of the CDR3 is TGTGCCAGCAGCGTAAGAGGCTCAAACACCGGGGAGCTGTTTTTT.

The chain is built from TRBV5-4 and TRBJ2-4; 10 bases match TRBD2. The CDR3 loop spans 16 amino acids. CDR1 is SGHNT, CDR2 YYREEE, per germline (reference sequence). The junction had 0 bases not matched to a gene; V was cut back by 0 bases and J by 0 bases. The CDR3 sequence is CASSLGLAGAKNIQYF. The CDR3 region has the DNA TGTGCCAGCAGCTTGGGACTAGCGGGAGCCAAAAACATTCAGTACTTC. The full variable domain, completed using reference TRBV5-4 and TRBJ2-4, is ETGVTQSPTHLIKTRGQQVTLRCSSQSGHNTVSWYQQALGQGPQFIFQYYREEENGRGNFPPRFSGLQFPNYSSELNVNALELDDSALYLCASSLGLAGAKNIQYFGAGTRLSVL.

The V and J genes are TRBV28 and TRBJ1-3; maybe TRBD1 (6 bases). Germline CDR1 is MDHEN and CDR2 is SYDVKM. V lost 7 bases and J 0 bases, leaving 19 bases between the germline ends. This CDR3 is built from 17 residues. The CDR3 sequence is CASKTGTMPSSGNTIYF. The CDR3 nucleotides are TGTGCCAGCAAAACCGGGACAATGCCAAGCTCTGGAAACACCATATATTTT. Variable domain in full (rest from reference TRBV28 and TRBJ1-3): DVKVTQSSRYLVKRTGEKVFLECVQDMDHENMFWYRQDPGLGLRLIYFSYDVKMKEKGDIPEGYSVSREKKERFSLILESASTNQTSMYLCASKTGTMPSSGNTIYFGEGSWLTVV.

This chain connects TRBV11-2 to TRBJ2-3; maybe TRBD2 (5 bases). The germline gives CDR1 SGHAT, CDR2 FQNNGV. The ends were cut back, 4 bases at V and 0 bases at J, with 11 bases in the middle. This CDR3 region has 15 residues. The CDR3 protein is CASSSSGYSTDTQYF. CDR3 nucleotide sequence: TGTGCCAGCAGCTCGAGCGGTTACAGCACAGATACGCAGTATTTT.

This chain uses TRBV5-1 with TRBJ1-5; 8 nucleotides agree with TRBD1. CDR1 is SGHRS and CDR2 is YFSETQ in the germline V gene. This CDR3 comprises 15 residues. V was pared by 5 bases and J by 3 bases, with 7 bases of the junction left unmatched. CDR3 protein: CASRLGTGTNQPQHF. The CDR3 DNA reads TGCGCCAGCAGACTAGGGACAGGCACCAATCAGCCCCAGCATTTT.

This chain connects TRBV13 to TRBJ1-2; TRBD1 aligns across 11 bases. Germline CDR1 reads PRHDT; CDR2 reads FYEKMQ (reference sequence). The CDR3 has 16 amino acids. V lost 5 bases to trimming and J lost 5 bases; unmatched junction nucleotides: 10. The CDR3 coding sequence is TGTGCCAGCAGCCAACGGACAGGGGGCGCTCCGTATGGCTACACCTTC. This encodes CASSQRTGGAPYGYTF. Using reference TRBV13 and TRBJ1-2 for the parts outside the CDR3, the full variable domain is AAGVIQSPRHLIKEKRETATLKCYPIPRHDTVYWYQQGPGQDPQFLISFYEKMQSDKGSIPDRFSAQQFSDYHSELNMSSLELGDSALYFCASSQRTGGAPYGYTFGSGTRLTVV.